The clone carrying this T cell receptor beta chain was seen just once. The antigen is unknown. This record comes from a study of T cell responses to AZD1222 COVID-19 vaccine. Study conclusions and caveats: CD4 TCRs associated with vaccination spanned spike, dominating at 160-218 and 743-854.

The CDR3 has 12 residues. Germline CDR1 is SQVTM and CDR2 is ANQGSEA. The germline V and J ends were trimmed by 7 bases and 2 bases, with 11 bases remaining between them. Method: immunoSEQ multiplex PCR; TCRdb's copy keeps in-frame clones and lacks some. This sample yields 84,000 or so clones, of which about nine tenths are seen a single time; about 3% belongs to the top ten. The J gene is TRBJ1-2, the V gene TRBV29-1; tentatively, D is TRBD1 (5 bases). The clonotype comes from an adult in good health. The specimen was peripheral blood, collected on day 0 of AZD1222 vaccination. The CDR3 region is CSGGDRNYGYTF. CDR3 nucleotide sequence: TGCAGCGGAGGGGACCGAAACTATGGCTACACCTTC.